Following are 25 T cell receptor beta chains from one sample sequenced in a study of shared T cell receptors in the human thymus. The method was immunoSEQ multiplex PCR; TCRdb's version includes in-frame clones alone and lacks a portion of them. The sample lists approximately 580,000 clones; around three quarters were seen once. This same sample was also part of a study on human thymus T cells.

The sample taken for sequencing was thymocytes. Receptor source: a boy under two years old with a congenital heart defect.

This clone has a single count. The chain employs TRBV4-3 and TRBJ2-3; 13 nucleotides match TRBD2. Germline CDR1 LGHNA, CDR2 YSLEER. J gave up 0 bases and V 4 bases, and 4 bases lay outside the gene matches. The CDR3 loop spans 17 amino acids. For the CDR3, the DNA is TGCGCCAGCAGCCGTGGGACTAGCGGGGCTAGCACAGATACGCAGTATTTT. It translates to CASSRGTSGASTDTQYF.

The J gene is TRBJ1-5, the V gene TRBV2; no clear D. With 2 bases removed from V and 0 bases from J, the gap between germline ends came to 8 bases. This CDR3 has 15 amino acids. Germline CDR1 is SNHLY and CDR2 is FYNNEI. The chain's CDR3 is CASSEISSSNQPQHF. Written as DNA, the CDR3 is TGTGCCAGCAGTGAAATCTCCTCTAGCAATCAGCCCCAGCATTTT.

The chain uses TRBV5-4 and TRBJ2-7; 8 positions match TRBD2. J gave up 3 bases and V 1 base, and 3 bases lay outside the gene matches. There are 14 residues in the CDR3. Germline V gene sequence: CDR1 SGHNT, CDR2 YYREEE (reference sequence). CDR3 residues: CASSLSGRFYEQYF. The CDR3 region has the DNA TGTGCCAGCAGCTTGAGCGGGAGATTCTACGAGCAGTACTTC.

V and J are TRBV19 and TRBJ1-1; D unresolved. CDR3 length: 14 residues. The V gene's germline CDR1 is LNHDA and CDR2 SQIVND (reference sequence). Trimming took 3 bases from V and 1 from J, leaving 9 bases between them. The CDR3: CASSISSRNTEAFF. DNA for the CDR3: TGTGCCAGTAGTATCTCCTCCAGGAACACTGAAGCTTTCTTT.

The rearrangement joins TRBV6-7 to TRBJ2-1; 9 bases map to TRBD2. TRBV6-7 has ORF status, its function being uncertain. V shed 0 bases and J 5 bases; nucleotides not matched to a gene: 5. CDR3 length: 16 residues. CDR3 protein: CASSYSNQREDNEQFF. The CDR3 DNA follows: TGTGCCAGCAGTTACTCGAACCAGCGGGAGGACAATGAGCAGTTCTTC.

The chain carries TRBV15 and TRBJ2-1, with D uncertain. CDR1 is LNHNV and CDR2 is YYDKDF in the germline V gene (reference sequence). This CDR3 is built from 13 residues. Trimming removed 2 bases from V and 13 bases from J, with 15 bases in between. CDR3 nucleotide sequence: TGTGCCACCAGCAGATCAGACAAGCAGGCCCAGTTCTTC. It encodes CATSRSDKQAQFF.

This clone was seen a single time. V and J are TRBV18 and TRBJ2-5, with no clear D. Trimming stripped 6 bases from V and 4 bases from J, with 15 bases between. Germline CDR1 is KGHSH and CDR2 is LQKENI. The CDR3 loop spans 14 amino acids. For the CDR3, the DNA is TGTGCCAGCTCTATCCTGGGCGCGACAGAGACCCAGTACTTC. Its translation: CASSILGATETQYF.

The chain has TRBV25-1 and TRBJ2-5; 11 bases are a match to TRBD2. The V and J ends lost 6 bases and 9 bases, in that order; junction bases with no gene match: 9. Germline V CDR1 and CDR2: MGHDK, SYGVNS. The CDR3 spans 14 residues. Here the CDR3 reads CASSGSGRVNPQYF. CDR3 DNA: TGTGCCAGCAGCGGTAGCGGGAGGGTAAATCCCCAGTACTTC. Looking up the rest from reference TRBV25-1 and TRBJ2-5 gives the full variable domain: EADIYQTPRYLVIGTGKKITLECSQTMGHDKMYWYQQDPGMELHLIHYSYGVNSTEKGDLSSESTVSRIRTEHFPLTLESARPSHTSQYLCASSGSGRVNPQYFGPGTRLLVL.

The chain employs TRBV6-1 and TRBJ2-5, with D maybe TRBD2 (6 bases). Germline values: CDR1 MNHNS, CDR2 SASEGT. This CDR3 comprises 15 residues. Trimming took 3 bases from V and 0 from J, leaving 11 bases between them. In DNA, the CDR3 is TGTGCCAGCAGTGACCTGGGGGGATACCAAGAGACCCAGTACTTC. This translates into CASSDLGGYQETQYF.

CDR3 in amino acids: CASSQDFPGTSYEQYF. For the CDR3, the DNA is TGCGCCAGCAGCCAAGATTTCCCGGGTACCTCCTACGAGCAGTACTTC. The chain links TRBV4-3 to TRBJ2-7, with unresolved D. Germline V CDR1 and CDR2: LGHNA, YSLEER. The CDR3 contains 16 residues. The V and J ends lost 0 bases and 0 bases respectively, with 12 bases between them.

The CDR3 bases are TGCAGCGTGGACACATCCGATATCCGGTTCTTC. This sequence encodes CSVDTSDIRFF. The chain carries TRBV29-1 and TRBJ2-1; D possibly corresponds to TRBD1 (5 bases). The CDR3 extends over 11 amino acids. CDR1 is SQVTM, CDR2 ANQGSEA, per germline. V was shortened by 6 bases and J by 15 bases, with 18 bases between the two germline ends.

The chain carries TRBV4-3 and TRBJ2-3; 9 nucleotides align to TRBD2. The germline V gene has CDR1 LGHNA and CDR2 YSLEER. V lost 3 bases and J lost 4; bases outside the gene matches: 11. This CDR3 is 17 amino acids long. CDR3: CASSQAWGAGGSDTQYF. DNA for the CDR3: TGCGCCAGCAGCCAGGCCTGGGGGGCGGGAGGGTCAGATACGCAGTATTTT.

V and J are TRBV7-8 and TRBJ2-3, with TRBD1 identical over 8 bases. The CDR3 has 16 residues. Trimming took 3 bases from V and 6 from J; bases not matched to a gene: 11. Germline lookup yields CDR1 SGHVS and CDR2 FQNEAQ. CDR3 bases: TGTGCCAGCAGCTTCCTCGGGACAGGAGTCAGGGATACGCAGTATTTT. It yields the protein CASSFLGTGVRDTQYF.

The gene calls are TRBV29-1 and TRBJ2-7; possible D gene TRBD2, 5 bases. V dropped 6 bases and J dropped 2 bases, with 17 bases sitting between them. Germline CDR1 and CDR2: SQVTM and ANQGSEA. The CDR3 has 14 amino acids. The CDR3, as DNA: TGCAGCGTCCATACCGGGGAGTCGACCTACGAGCAGTACTTC. Encoded protein: CSVHTGESTYEQYF.

The J gene is TRBJ2-7, the V gene TRBV5-1, with 8 bases fitting TRBD1. The V gene end was trimmed by 0 bases and the J gene end by 0 bases; junction bases not matched to a gene: 11. Germline CDR1 reads SGHRS; CDR2 reads YFSETQ. This CDR3 contains 18 residues. Written as DNA, the CDR3 is TGCGCCAGCAGCTTGGTCCAGGGGGCTGTGTTGGACTCCTACGAGCAGTACTTC. Its translation is CASSLVQGAVLDSYEQYF.

The rearrangement uses TRBV6-5 and TRBJ1-1; possible D gene TRBD1, 6 bases. The CDR3 is made up of 14 amino acids. CDR1 and CDR2 (germline): MNHEY, SVGAGI. The V end lost 5 bases, the J end lost 4 bases, and 14 bases lay between the germline ends. CDR3 nucleotides: TGTGCCAGCAGTGAGGGTGGGGGGGCCACTGAAGCTTTCTTT. This translates into CASSEGGGATEAFF.

The table lists this clone with a few counts. The sample contains more than one DNA sequence encoding this CDR3. The V and J genes are TRBV4-1 and TRBJ1-2; D might be TRBD1 (5 bases). V lost 0 bases and J 3 bases, leaving 14 bases between the germline ends. CDR1 is MGHRA, CDR2 YSYEKL, per germline. The CDR3 spans 16 residues. The CDR3 loop reads CASSQDYPGGDYGYTF. The CDR3, as DNA: TGCGCCAGCAGCCAAGATTACCCGGGAGGGGACTATGGCTACACCTTC.

This clone appeared a single time. This chain joins TRBV27 and TRBJ2-1; a weak D match, TRBD2 (6 bases). Per germline, CDR1 MNHEY and CDR2 SMNVEV (reference sequence). This CDR3 region has 16 residues. V was pared by 5 bases and J by 4 bases, with 18 bases between. The CDR3 sequence is CASSPRPVAEYNEQFF. The CDR3 nucleotides are TGTGCCAGCAGTCCCCGGCCCGTAGCGGAATACAATGAGCAGTTCTTC.

The chain has TRBV7-6 and TRBJ2-7; possibly TRBD2 for D (6 bases). Per the germline V gene, CDR1 is SGHVS and CDR2 is FNYEAQ. V was pared by 3 bases and J by 5 bases, with 14 bases between. The CDR3 runs to 14 residues. Here the CDR3 DNA reads TGTGCCAGCAGCTTGGGGGGAGAGGTAAACGAGCAGTACTTC. Protein: CASSLGGEVNEQYF.

The chain recombines TRBV14 with TRBJ2-5, with 10 bases lining up with TRBD2. This CDR3 spans 15 amino acids. V was pared by 1 base and J by 4 bases, with 3 bases of the junction left unmatched. The germline gives CDR1 SGHDN, CDR2 FVKESK. CDR3 sequence reads: CASSQGSGRGETQYF. The CDR3 nucleotides read TGTGCCAGCAGCCAAGGAAGCGGGAGGGGAGAGACCCAGTACTTC.

Note on this clone: Different DNA sequences within this sample yield the same CDR3. The chain has TRBV29-1 and TRBJ1-2, with 8 bases lining up with TRBD1. This CDR3 has 12 residues. Germline lookup yields CDR1 SQVTM and CDR2 ANQGSEA. V lost 4 bases, J lost 5 bases, and 3 bases stayed unmatched. CDR3 DNA: TGCAGCGTTGGACAGGGGCCATATGGCTACACCTTC. Encoded protein: CSVGQGPYGYTF.

CDR3 DNA: TGTGCCAGCAGCTTGGTGCGGGATCGGCGAGAGCAGTACTTC. This gives the protein CASSLVRDRREQYF. This chain links TRBV5-6 with TRBJ2-7, with D maybe TRBD2 (6 bases). This CDR3 comprises 14 residues. Germline CDR1 reads SGHDT; CDR2 reads YYEEEE. V was pared by 0 bases and J by 7 bases, with 14 bases between.

The V call is TRBV6-6, the J call TRBJ1-1; D not certain. CDR3 length: 14 amino acids. V lost 10 bases and J lost 0, with 15 bases in between. The germline V gene encodes CDR1 MNHNY and CDR2 SVGAGI (reference sequence). CDR3 coding DNA: TGTGCCACCCAAACCGGCCGGGTGAACACTGAAGCTTTCTTT. Amino acid sequence: CATQTGRVNTEAFF.

The genes are TRBV4-3 and TRBJ2-3; 10 bases agree with TRBD2. With V trimmed by 8 bases and J by 2 bases, 7 bases remained unmatched. Germline V gene data show CDR1 as LGHNA and CDR2 as YSLEER. This CDR3 region has 15 residues. The CDR3 DNA is TGCGCCAGCTTAGGGGGGACTAGCGTCACAGATACGCAGTATTTT. Translating gives CASLGGTSVTDTQYF.

The rearrangement uses TRBV28 and TRBJ1-2; D gene ambiguous. Trimming left V 7 bases short and J 1 base short, with 13 bases between. There are 14 residues in the CDR3. Looked up from germline, CDR1 is MDHEN and CDR2 is SYDVKM. Here the CDR3 DNA reads TGTGCCAGCATTGGCCCAGCGCTTAACTATGGCTACACCTTC. The encoded protein is CASIGPALNYGYTF.